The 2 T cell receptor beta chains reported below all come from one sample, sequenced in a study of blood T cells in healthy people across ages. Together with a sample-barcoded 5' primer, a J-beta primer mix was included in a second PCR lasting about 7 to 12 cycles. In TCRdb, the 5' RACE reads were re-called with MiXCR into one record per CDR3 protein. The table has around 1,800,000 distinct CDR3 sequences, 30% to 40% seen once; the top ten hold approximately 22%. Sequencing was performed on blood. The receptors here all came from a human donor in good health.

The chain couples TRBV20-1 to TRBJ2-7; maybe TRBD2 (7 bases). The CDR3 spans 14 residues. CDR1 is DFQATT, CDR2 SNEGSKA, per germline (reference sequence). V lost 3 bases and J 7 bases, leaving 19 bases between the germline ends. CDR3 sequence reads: CSASAGARWVEQYF. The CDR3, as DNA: TGCAGTGCTAGTGCGGGGGCCAGGTGGGTGGAGCAGTACTTC.

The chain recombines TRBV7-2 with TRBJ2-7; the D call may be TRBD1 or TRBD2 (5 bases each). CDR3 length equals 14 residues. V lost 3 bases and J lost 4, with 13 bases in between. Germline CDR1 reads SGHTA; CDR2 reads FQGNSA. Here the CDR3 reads CASSFRGVVYEQYF. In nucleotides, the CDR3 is TGTGCCAGCAGCTTTCGAGGGGTGGTGTACGAGCAGTACTTC.